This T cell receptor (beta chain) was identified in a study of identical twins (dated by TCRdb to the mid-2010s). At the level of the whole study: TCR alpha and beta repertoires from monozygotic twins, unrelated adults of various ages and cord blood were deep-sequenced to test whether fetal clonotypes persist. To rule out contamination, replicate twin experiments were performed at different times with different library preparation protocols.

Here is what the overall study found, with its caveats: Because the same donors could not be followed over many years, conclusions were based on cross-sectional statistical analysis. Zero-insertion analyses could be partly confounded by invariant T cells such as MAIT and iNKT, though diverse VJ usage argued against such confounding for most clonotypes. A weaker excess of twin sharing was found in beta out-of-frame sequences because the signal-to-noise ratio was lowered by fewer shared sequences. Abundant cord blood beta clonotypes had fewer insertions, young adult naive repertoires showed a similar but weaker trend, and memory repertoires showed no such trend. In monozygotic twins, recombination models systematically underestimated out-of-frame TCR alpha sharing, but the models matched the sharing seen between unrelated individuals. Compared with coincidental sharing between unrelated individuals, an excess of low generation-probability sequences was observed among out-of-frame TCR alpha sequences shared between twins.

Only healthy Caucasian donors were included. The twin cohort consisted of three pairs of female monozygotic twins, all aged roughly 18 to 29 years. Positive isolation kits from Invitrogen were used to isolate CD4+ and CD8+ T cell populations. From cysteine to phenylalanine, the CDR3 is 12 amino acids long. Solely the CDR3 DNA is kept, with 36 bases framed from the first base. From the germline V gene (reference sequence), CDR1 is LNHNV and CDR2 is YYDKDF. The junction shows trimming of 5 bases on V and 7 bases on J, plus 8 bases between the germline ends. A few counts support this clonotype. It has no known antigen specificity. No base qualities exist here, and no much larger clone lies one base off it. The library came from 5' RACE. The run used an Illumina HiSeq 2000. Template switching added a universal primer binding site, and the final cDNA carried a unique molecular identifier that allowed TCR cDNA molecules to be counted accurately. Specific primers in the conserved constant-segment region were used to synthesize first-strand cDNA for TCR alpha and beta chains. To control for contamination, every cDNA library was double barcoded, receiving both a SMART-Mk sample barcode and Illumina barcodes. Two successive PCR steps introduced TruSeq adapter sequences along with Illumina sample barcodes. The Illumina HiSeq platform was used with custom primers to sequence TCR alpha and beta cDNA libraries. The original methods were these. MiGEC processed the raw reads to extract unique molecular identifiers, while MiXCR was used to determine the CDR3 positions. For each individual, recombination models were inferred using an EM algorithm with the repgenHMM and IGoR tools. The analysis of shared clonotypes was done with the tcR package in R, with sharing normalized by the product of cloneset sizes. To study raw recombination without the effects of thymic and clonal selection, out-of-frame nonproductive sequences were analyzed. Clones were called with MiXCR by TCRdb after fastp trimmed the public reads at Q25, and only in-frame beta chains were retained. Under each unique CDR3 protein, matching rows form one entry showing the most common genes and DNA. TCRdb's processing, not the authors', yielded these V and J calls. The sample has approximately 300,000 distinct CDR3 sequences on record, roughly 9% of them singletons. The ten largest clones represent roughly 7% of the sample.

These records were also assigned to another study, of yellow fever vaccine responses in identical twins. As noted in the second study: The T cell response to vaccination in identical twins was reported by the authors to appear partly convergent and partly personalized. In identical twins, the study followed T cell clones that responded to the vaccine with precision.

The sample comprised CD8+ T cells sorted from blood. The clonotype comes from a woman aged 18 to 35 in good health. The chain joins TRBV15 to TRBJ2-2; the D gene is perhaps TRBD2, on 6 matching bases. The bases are TGTGCCACCAGCCTCGGGGGCGGGGAGCTGTTTTTT. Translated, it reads CATSLGGGELFF.